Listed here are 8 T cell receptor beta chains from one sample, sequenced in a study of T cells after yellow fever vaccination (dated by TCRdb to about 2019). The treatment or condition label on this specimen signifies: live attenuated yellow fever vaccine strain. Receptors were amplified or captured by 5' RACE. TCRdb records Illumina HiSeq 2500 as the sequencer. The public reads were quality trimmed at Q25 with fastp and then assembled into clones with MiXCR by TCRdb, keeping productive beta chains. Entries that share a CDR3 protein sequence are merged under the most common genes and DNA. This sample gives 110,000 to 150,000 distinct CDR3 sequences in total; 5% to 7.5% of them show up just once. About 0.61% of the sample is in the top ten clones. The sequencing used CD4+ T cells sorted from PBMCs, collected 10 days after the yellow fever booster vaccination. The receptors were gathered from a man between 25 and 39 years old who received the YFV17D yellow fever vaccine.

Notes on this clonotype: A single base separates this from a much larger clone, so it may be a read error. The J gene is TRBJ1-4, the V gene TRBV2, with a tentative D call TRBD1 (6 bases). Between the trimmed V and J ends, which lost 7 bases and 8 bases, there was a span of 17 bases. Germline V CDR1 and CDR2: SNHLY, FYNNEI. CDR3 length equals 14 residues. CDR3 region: CASTPPGAREKLFF. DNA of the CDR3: TGTGCCAGCACACCGCCGGGGGCGCGGGAAAAACTGTTTTTT.

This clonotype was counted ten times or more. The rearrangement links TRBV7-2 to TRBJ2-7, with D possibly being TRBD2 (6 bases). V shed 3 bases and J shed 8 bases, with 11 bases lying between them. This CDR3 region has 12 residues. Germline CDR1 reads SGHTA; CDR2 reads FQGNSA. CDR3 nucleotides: TGTGCCAGCAGCTTTGAGGGGAGGAAGCAGTACTTC. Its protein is CASSFEGRKQYF.

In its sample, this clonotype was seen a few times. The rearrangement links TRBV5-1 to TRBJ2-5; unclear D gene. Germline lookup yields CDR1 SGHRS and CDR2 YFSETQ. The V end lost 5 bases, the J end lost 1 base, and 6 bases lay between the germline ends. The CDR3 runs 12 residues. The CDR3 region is CASRGPQETQYF. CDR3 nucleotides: TGCGCCAGCAGGGGTCCCCAAGAGACCCAGTACTTC.

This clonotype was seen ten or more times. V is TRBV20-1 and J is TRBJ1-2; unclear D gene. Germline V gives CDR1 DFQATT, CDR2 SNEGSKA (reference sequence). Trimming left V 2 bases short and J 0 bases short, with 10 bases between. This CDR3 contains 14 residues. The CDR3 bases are TGCAGTGCTAGAAGGCGGCAGCCTAACTATGGCTACACCTTC. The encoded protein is CSARRRQPNYGYTF.

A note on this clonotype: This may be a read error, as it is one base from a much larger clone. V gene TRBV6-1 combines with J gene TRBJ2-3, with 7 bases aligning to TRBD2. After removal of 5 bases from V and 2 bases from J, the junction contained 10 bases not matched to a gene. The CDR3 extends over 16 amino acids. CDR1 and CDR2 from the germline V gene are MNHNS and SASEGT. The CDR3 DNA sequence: TGTGCCAGCAGTCAGCTCATCGGGGGGTACACAGATACGCAGTATTTT. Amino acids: CASSQLIGGYTDTQYF.

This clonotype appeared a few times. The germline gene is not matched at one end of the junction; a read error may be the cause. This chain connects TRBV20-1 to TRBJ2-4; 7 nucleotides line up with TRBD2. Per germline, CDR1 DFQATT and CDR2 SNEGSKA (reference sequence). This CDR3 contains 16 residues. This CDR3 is CCAGTTTLRAKNIQYF. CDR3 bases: TGCTGTGCTGGGACTACGACACTCAGAGCCAAAAACATTCAGTACTTC.

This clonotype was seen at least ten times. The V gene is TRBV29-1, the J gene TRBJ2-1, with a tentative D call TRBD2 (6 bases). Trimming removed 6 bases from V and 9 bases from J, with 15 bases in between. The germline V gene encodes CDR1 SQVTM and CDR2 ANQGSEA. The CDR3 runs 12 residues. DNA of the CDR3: TGCAGCGTCCGCCGGGGGATGGTTGAGCAGTTCTTC. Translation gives CSVRRGMVEQFF.

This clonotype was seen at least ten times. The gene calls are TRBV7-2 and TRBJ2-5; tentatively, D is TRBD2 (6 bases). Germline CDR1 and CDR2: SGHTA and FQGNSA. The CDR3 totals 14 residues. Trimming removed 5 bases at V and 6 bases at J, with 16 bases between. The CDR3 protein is CASSPEVGRKTQYF. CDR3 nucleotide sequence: TGTGCCAGCAGCCCAGAGGTGGGGAGGAAGACCCAGTACTTC.